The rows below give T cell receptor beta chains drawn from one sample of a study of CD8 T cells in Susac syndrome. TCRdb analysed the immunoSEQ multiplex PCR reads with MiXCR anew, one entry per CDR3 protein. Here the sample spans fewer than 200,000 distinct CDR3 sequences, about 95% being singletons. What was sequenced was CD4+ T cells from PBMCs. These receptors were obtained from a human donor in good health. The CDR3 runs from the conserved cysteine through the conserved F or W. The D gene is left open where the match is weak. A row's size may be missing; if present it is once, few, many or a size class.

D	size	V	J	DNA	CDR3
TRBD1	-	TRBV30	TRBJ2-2	TGTGCCTGGAGTCCCAGGACAGGGGGGAACACCGGGGAGCTGTTTTTT	CAWSPRTGGNTGELFF
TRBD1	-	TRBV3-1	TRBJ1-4	TGTGCCAGCAGCCCCTGGGACAGGGGGAAGTCAAAACTGTTTTTT	CASSPWDRGKSKLFF
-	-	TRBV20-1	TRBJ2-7	TGCAGTGCTAGACGATTATATTACGAGCAGTACTTC	CSARRLYYEQYF
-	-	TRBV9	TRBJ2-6	TGTGCCAGCAGCGTCCCAGCTGGGGCCAACGTCCTGACTTTC	CASSVPAGANVLTF
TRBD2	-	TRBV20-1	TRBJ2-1	TGCAGTGCCGCGACTAGCGGGAGGTTTGAGCAGTTCTTC	CSAATSGRFEQFF
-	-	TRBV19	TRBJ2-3	TGTGCCAGTAGTATGGGACAACCCAGCACAGATACGCAGTATTTT	CASSMGQPSTDTQYF
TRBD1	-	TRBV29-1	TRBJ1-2	TGCAGCGTCCCCCATGGGACAGCTACCTATGGCTACACCTTC	CSVPHGTATYGYTF
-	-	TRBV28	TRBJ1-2	TGTGCCAGCAGTTCCAGGGGAGGCTACACCTTC	CASSSRGGYTF
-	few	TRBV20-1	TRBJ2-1	TGCAGTGCTGGGGCCTACAATGAGCAGTTCTTC	CSAGAYNEQFF
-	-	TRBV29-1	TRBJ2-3	TGCAGCGGGAACAGGGTTTCAACCGATACGCAGTATTTT	CSGNRVSTDTQYF
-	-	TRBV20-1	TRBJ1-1	TGCAGGGCTTCCAGGGGCACTGAAGCTTTCTTT	CRASRGTEAFF
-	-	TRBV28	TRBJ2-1	TGTGCCAGCAGTTTATATGGCAATGAGCAGTTCTTC	CASSLYGNEQFF
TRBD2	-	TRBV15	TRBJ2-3	TGTGCCACCAGCATGACTAGCGGGAGTACAGATACGCAGTATTTT	CATSMTSGSTDTQYF
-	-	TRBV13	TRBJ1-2	TGTGCCAGCAGCATCGGACACGAACCTAACTATGGCTACACCTTC	CASSIGHEPNYGYTF
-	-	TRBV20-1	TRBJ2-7	TGCAGCCCCTTCACAGGGAACTACGAGCAGTACTTC	CSPFTGNYEQYF
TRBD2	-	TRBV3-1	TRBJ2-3	TGTGCCAGCAGCCAAGCAACTAGCGGGAGGGCCCATACGCAGTATTTT	CASSQATSGRAHTQYF
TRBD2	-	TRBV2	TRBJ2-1	TGTGCCAGCAGTTCGGGACTAGCGCCTCTTCGAAATGAGCAGTTCTTC	CASSSGLAPLRNEQFF
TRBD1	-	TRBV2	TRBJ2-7	TGTGCCAGCAGGGGACAGGGTATTGGCGAGCAGTACTTC	CASRGQGIGEQYF
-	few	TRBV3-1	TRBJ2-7	TGTGCCAGCAGCTTGGGCTCGACCTACGAGCAGTACTTC	CASSLGSTYEQYF
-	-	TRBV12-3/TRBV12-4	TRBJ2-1	TGTGCCAGCAGCCTGACTAAATCGACAAAACACAATGAGCAGTTCTTC	CASSLTKSTKHNEQFF
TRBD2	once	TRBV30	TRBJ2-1	TGTGCCTGGGGGGGACTAGCGGTAACTGGGATACAGTTCTTC	CAWGGLAVTGIQFF
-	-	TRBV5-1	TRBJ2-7	TGCGCCAGCAGCTCCGAGGGGGAGCAGTACTTC	CASSSEGEQYF
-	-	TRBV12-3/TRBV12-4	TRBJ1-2	TGTGCCAGCAGAGGGACGGCCGGGAAGTATGGCTACACCTTC	CASRGTAGKYGYTF
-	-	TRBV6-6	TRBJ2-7	TGTGCCAGCAGGAAGGGTGAAGGCTACGAGCAGTACTTC	CASRKGEGYEQYF
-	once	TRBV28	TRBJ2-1	TGTGCCAGCAGTCCGGGGGGCGTTGTCTACAATGAGCAGTTCTTC	CASSPGGVVYNEQFF
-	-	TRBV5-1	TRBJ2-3	TGCGCCAGCAGCTTTGGGGCAGGGAACACAGATACGCAGTATTTT	CASSFGAGNTDTQYF
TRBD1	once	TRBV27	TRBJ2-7	TGTGCCAGCCGTAGTATGGGACAGGACACCTACGAGCAGTACTTC	CASRSMGQDTYEQYF
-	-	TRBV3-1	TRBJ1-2	TGTGCCAGCAGCCCAGTTAACTATGGCTACACCTTC	CASSPVNYGYTF
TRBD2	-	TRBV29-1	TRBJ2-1	TGCAGCGTTGTTCCGGTTGTGGCGGGAGGTCTCGGTGAGCAGTTCTTC	CSVVPVVAGGLGEQFF
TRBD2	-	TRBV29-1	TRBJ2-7	TGCAGCGTTGGTAGCGGGAGTTACGAGCAGTACTTC	CSVGSGSYEQYF
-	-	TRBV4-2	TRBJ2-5	TGTGCCAGCAGCGGAGTTTCGGGGGACTCGCAGGGGGAGACCCAGTACTTC	CASSGVSGDSQGETQYF
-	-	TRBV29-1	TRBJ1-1	TGCAGCGTAACAGGGTCGGGAACTGAAGCTTTCTTT	CSVTGSGTEAFF
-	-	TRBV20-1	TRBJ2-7	TGCAGTGCTAGAGATCATCCCTTAAAGTACTTC	CSARDHPLKYF
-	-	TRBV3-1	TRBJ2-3	TGTGCCAGCTCTAGGGGAGGAGATACGCAGTATTTT	CASSRGGDTQYF
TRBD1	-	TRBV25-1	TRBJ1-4	TGTGCCAGCAGTGAGTGGTCAGGGGGCAATGAAAAACTGTTTTTT	CASSEWSGGNEKLFF